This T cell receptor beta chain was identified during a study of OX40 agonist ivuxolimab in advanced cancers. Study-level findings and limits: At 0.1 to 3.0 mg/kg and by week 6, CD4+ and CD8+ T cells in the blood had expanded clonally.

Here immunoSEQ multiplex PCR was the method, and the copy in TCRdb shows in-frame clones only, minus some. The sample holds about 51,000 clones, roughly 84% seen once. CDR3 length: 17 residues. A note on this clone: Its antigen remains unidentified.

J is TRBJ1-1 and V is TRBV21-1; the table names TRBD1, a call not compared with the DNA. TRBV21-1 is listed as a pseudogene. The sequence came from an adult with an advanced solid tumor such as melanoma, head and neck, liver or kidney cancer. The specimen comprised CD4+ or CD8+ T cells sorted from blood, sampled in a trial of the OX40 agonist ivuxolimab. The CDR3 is CASSKWLSGRSHTEAFF. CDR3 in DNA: TGTGCCAGCAGCAAATGGTTATCAGGCAGGTCCCACACTGAAGCTTTCTTT.